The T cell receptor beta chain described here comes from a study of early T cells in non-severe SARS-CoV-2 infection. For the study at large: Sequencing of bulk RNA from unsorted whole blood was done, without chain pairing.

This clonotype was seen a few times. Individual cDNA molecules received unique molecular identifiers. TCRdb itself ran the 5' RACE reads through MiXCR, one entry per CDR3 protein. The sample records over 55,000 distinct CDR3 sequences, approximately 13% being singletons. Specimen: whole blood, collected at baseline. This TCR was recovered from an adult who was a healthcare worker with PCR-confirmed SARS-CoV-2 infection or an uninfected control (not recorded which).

In DNA form, the CDR3 reads TGCAGCGTTGCGGACAGGTTTGGAAACACCATATATTTT. Protein sequence: CSVADRFGNTIYF. The V call is TRBV29-1, the J call TRBJ1-3; 7 bases agree with TRBD1. V lost 4 bases and J lost 3; bases outside the gene matches: 3. The CDR3 is made up of 13 amino acids. The germline gives CDR1 SQVTM, CDR2 ANQGSEA.